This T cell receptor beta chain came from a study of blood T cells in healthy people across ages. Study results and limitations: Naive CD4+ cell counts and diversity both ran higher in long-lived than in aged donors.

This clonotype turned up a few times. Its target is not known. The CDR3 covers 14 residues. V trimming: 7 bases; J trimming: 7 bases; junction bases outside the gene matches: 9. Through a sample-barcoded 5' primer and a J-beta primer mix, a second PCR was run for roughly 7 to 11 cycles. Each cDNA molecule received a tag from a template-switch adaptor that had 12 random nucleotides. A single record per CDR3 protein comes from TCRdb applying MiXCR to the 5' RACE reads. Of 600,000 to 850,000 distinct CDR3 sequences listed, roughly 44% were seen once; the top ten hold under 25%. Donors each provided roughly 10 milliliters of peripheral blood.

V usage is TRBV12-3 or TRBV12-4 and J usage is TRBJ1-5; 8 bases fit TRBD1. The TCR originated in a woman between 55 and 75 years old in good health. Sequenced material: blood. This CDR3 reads CASNQGAQGQPQHF. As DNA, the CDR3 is TGTGCCAGCAACCAGGGGGCGCAGGGACAGCCCCAGCATTTT.